One and the same sample provided the 18 T cell receptor beta chains below, sequenced in a study of breast tumors, draining lymph nodes, adjacent tissues. Breast cancer patients provided tissue from their axillary draining lymph nodes. Via MiXCR, TCRdb re-called the multiplex PCR reads, giving one row per CDR3 protein. This sample has roughly 120,000 distinct CDR3 sequences; nearly 20% occur once, and the top ten carry roughly 3.6%. Sequencing was performed on axillary lymph node tissue. All receptors come from a female donor with breast cancer. Some clones in this sample may be carry-over from other donors' samples.

This clonotype was detected many times. The genes are TRBV7-2 and TRBJ2-7, with D maybe TRBD2 (6 bases). V lost 4 bases and J 2 bases, leaving 12 bases between the germline ends. Germline-derived CDR1 and CDR2 are SGHTA and FQGNSA. The CDR3 spans 14 residues. This CDR3 is CASSSFRGAYEQYF. CDR3 bases: TGTGCCAGCAGCTCATTTCGCGGGGCCTACGAGCAGTACTTC.

The sample holds many counts of this clonotype. This chain joins TRBV12-3 or TRBV12-4 and TRBJ1-2; D is undetermined. CDR3 length: 12 amino acids. Trimming left V 3 bases short and J 11 bases short, with 13 bases between. CDR3 coding DNA: TGTGCCAGCAGTTTCGTCCGAGGCGGGTACACCTTC. Residues: CASSFVRGGYTF.

This clonotype was recorded at least ten times. The chain links TRBV6-5 to TRBJ1-3, with no clear D. Trimming stripped 5 bases from V and 0 bases from J, with 17 bases between. Germline CDR1 MNHEY, CDR2 SVGAGI. This CDR3 spans 17 amino acids. In DNA, the CDR3 is TGTGCCAGCAGTGTCGGAGGCACACCATACTCTGGAAACACCATATATTTT. Its protein is CASSVGGTPYSGNTIYF.

Note on this clonotype: A much larger clone lies one base from this, so it may be a read error. The CDR3 DNA reads TGTGCCAGCAGTGATTATACAGGGTCTACCGGGGGGCTGTTTTTT. Its translation is CASSDYTGSTGGLFF. The gene calls are TRBV2 and TRBJ2-2; perhaps D is TRBD1 or TRBD2 (6 bases each). The V gene's germline CDR1 is SNHLY and CDR2 FYNNEI. This CDR3 comprises 15 residues.

With respect to this clonotype: It may be a read error: a sequence one base away is much more abundant. The CDR3 bases are TGTGCCTGGAGTGTAAGCGCCTCCGGCTACACCTTC. Amino acid sequence: CAWSVSASGYTF. The chain couples TRBV30 to TRBJ1-2; D unclear. V was shortened by 0 bases and J by 8 bases, with 10 bases between the two germline ends. Germline assignment: CDR1 GTSNPN and CDR2 SVGIG (reference sequence). CDR3 size: 12 residues.

In this sample, this clonotype turned up many times. The chain links TRBV20-1 to TRBJ2-1; TRBD2 aligns across 7 bases. Germline CDR1 reads DFQATT; CDR2 reads SNEGSKA (reference sequence). The J segment lost 1 base and the V segment lost 6 bases, leaving 3 bases of the junction unmatched. This CDR3 has 13 residues. The CDR3 bases are TGCAGTGCGAAGGGACTATCCTACAATGAGCAGTTCTTC. The encoded protein is CSAKGLSYNEQFF.

This clonotype was detected a few times. The V call is TRBV11-2, the J call TRBJ2-5; no firm D call. This CDR3 contains 12 residues. Trimming took off 1 base at V and 7 bases at J, with 7 bases between the two ends. Germline V CDR1 and CDR2: SGHAT, FQNNGV. Here the CDR3 DNA reads TGTGCCAGCAGCTTAGCTTCGGGGACCCAGTACTTC. Its translation: CASSLASGTQYF.

This clonotype was observed many times. The gene calls are TRBV7-9 and TRBJ2-5; D remains ambiguous. The CDR3 has 12 residues. Germline V lookup: CDR1 SEHNR, CDR2 FQNEAQ (reference sequence). With 1 base removed from V and 4 bases from J, the gap between germline ends came to 4 bases. The CDR3, as DNA: TGTGCCAGCAGCTTAGTGCGAGAGACCCAGTACTTC. Residues: CASSLVRETQYF.

This clonotype appeared many times. The V gene is TRBV6-1, the J gene TRBJ1-6; no clear D. Germline lookup yields CDR1 MNHNS and CDR2 SASEGT. Trimming left V 10 bases short and J 7 bases short, with 20 bases between. The CDR3 length is 15 residues. CDR3 residues: CATQEPPRMNSPLHF. The CDR3 DNA reads as TGTGCCACCCAGGAGCCCCCCAGAATGAATTCACCCCTCCACTTT.

Written as DNA, the CDR3 is TGTGCCACCAGTGATTTCAGGCCGGGACAGGGACTGGAGACCCAGTACTTC. Its translation: CATSDFRPGQGLETQYF. V and J are TRBV24-1 and TRBJ2-5; 9 positions match TRBD1. The V gene's germline CDR1 is KGHDR and CDR2 SFDVKD. The CDR3 runs to 17 residues. Trimming took 1 base from V and 5 from J; bases not matched to a gene: 10.

This clonotype has a handful of counts. The chain employs TRBV6-5 and TRBJ2-1, with 13 bases fitting TRBD2. The J segment lost 5 bases and the V segment lost 2 bases, leaving 9 bases of the junction unmatched. The CDR3 extends over 18 amino acids. Germline V gene sequence: CDR1 MNHEY, CDR2 SVGAGI. The CDR3 is CASSYQTSGRKRDNEQFF. CDR3 bases: TGTGCCAGCAGTTACCAGACTAGCGGGAGGAAAAGAGACAATGAGCAGTTCTTC.

This clonotype has ten or more counts. The chain recombines TRBV2 with TRBJ2-7; no clear D gene. Trimming shortened V by 8 bases and J by 4 bases, and 9 bases separated the two germline ends. This CDR3 comprises 11 residues. CDR1 and CDR2 from the germline V gene are SNHLY and FYNNEI. The CDR3 DNA sequence: TGTGCCAGCCGAAATCTATACGAGCAGTACTTC. It translates to CASRNLYEQYF.

This clonotype was observed many times. This chain links TRBV5-8 with TRBJ2-1; 7 bases match TRBD1. This CDR3 comprises 13 residues. V was pared by 6 bases and J by 8 bases, with 8 bases of the junction left unmatched. Per the germline V gene, CDR1 is SGHTS and CDR2 is YDEGEE. The CDR3, as DNA: TGTGCCAGCACCGACGACAGGGTCCATGAGCAGTTCTTC. This codes for CASTDDRVHEQFF.

In its sample, this clonotype was seen many times. Here the CDR3 DNA reads TGCGCCAGCAGCTCCCAAGGGAGCACAGATACGCAGTATTTT. Translating gives CASSSQGSTDTQYF. The J gene is TRBJ2-3, the V gene TRBV5-1; no reliable D call. V lost 3 bases and J 0 bases, leaving 8 bases between the germline ends. The CDR3 is 14 residues long. Germline V gives CDR1 SGHRS, CDR2 YFSETQ.

This clonotype showed up many times. The chain is built from TRBV7-9 and TRBJ2-1; either TRBD1 or TRBD2 may fit D (5 bases each). The germline CDR1 and CDR2 sequences are SEHNR and FQNEAQ (reference sequence). Trimming shortened V by 3 bases and J by 4 bases, and 22 bases separated the two germline ends. The CDR3 is 18 amino acids. The CDR3 loop is CASSFGEPVRVSYNEQFF. In DNA form, the CDR3 reads TGTGCCAGCAGCTTCGGGGAGCCGGTCAGGGTCTCTTACAATGAGCAGTTCTTC.

This clonotype was counted at least ten times. V gene TRBV27 combines with J gene TRBJ2-3; D is perhaps TRBD1 (5 bases). The CDR3 is 15 residues long. The germline V and J ends were trimmed by 4 bases and 1 base, with 12 bases remaining between them. The V gene's germline CDR1 is MNHEY and CDR2 SMNVEV (reference sequence). The CDR3: CASSSEGQGTDTQYF. The CDR3, as DNA: TGTGCCAGCAGTTCCGAAGGACAAGGCACAGATACGCAGTATTTT.

At least ten counts were recorded for this clonotype. V and J are TRBV6-1 and TRBJ1-2; the D gene is possibly TRBD1 (6 bases). The length of the CDR3 is 13 residues. The V end lost 3 bases, the J end lost 8 bases, and 13 bases lay between the germline ends. Germline assignment: CDR1 MNHNS and CDR2 SASEGT. Here the CDR3 reads CASSEQGLGGYTF. DNA for the CDR3: TGTGCCAGCAGTGAGCAGGGGCTCGGAGGCTACACCTTC.

In its sample, this clonotype was seen many times. This chain uses TRBV15 with TRBJ2-7; the match to TRBD1 covers 11 bases. CDR1 and CDR2 (germline): LNHNV, YYDKDF (reference sequence). The J segment lost 7 bases and the V segment lost 1 base, leaving 6 bases of the junction unmatched. This CDR3 has 15 residues. The CDR3 DNA is TGTGCCACCAGCAGAGGAGGACAGGGGGCGATTGAGCAGTACTTC. Translating gives CATSRGGQGAIEQYF.